Listed here are 9 T cell receptor beta chains from one sample, sequenced in a study of regulatory T cells in long-lasting Graves disease. Time point reported: newly diagnosed GD, antithyroid drugs for less than 3 months. From RNA extracted from PBMCs, the TCR library was made. Combining iRepertoire HTBI primers with Arm-PCR of CDR3 regions, the authors built TCR beta libraries. TCRdb re-called the multiplex PCR reads with MiXCR, one entry per CDR3 protein. The sample carries about 540,000 distinct CDR3 sequences, roughly 12% recorded once. The data also belong to a second study, concerning T cells in Graves' hyperthyroidism and ophthalmopathy.

Sample: peripheral blood mononuclear cells (PBMCs), taken at new diagnosis, from a patient treated with antithyroid drugs. These receptors were obtained from a man aged 25-40 years with Graves disease.

This clonotype has ten or more counts. The chain couples TRBV6-1 to TRBJ1-5; 7 nucleotides agree with TRBD1. This CDR3 has 13 residues. V shed 10 bases, J shed 5 bases, and the junction held 8 bases outside the gene matches. CDR1 is MNHNS and CDR2 is SASEGT in the germline V gene. The CDR3 spells CATDRVLYQPQHF. The CDR3 nucleotides read TGTGCCACCGACAGGGTCCTCTATCAGCCCCAGCATTTT.

This clonotype was picked up many times. J is TRBJ1-2 and V is TRBV29-1; D gene ambiguous. Trimming shortened V by 0 bases and J by 8 bases, and 4 bases separated the two germline ends. CDR3 size: 10 residues. The germline CDR1 and CDR2 sequences are SQVTM and ANQGSEA. The CDR3, as DNA: TGCAGCGTTGAAGATCGGGGCTACACCTTC. This codes for CSVEDRGYTF.

This clonotype was detected ten times or more. The V gene is TRBV7-9, the J gene TRBJ2-2; unclear D gene. V shed 5 bases and J shed 6 bases, with 13 bases lying between them. The CDR3 runs 14 residues. Germline V CDR1 and CDR2: SEHNR, FQNEAQ (reference sequence). The CDR3 protein is CASSPMLVAGELFF. In nucleotides, the CDR3 is TGTGCCAGCAGCCCAATGCTGGTGGCCGGGGAGCTGTTTTTT.

In its sample, this clonotype was seen many times. The rearrangement joins TRBV12-3 or TRBV12-4 to TRBJ2-1; TRBD1 matches 8 bases. V lost 0 bases, J lost 3 bases, and 10 bases stayed unmatched. The CDR3 spans 18 residues. The CDR3 sequence: CASSLAGWGTGNYNEQFF. The DNA for the CDR3 is TGTGCCAGCAGTTTAGCGGGTTGGGGGACAGGAAACTACAATGAGCAGTTCTTC.

This clonotype was picked up a small number of times. This chain links TRBV6-4 with TRBJ2-2, with a tentative D call TRBD1 (5 bases). V lost 4 bases and J 2 bases, leaving 5 bases between the germline ends. The germline CDR1 and CDR2 sequences are MRHNA and SNTAGT. The CDR3 loop spans 13 amino acids. CDR3 bases: TGTGCCAGCAGTGGGACAAACACCGGGGAGCTGTTTTTT. Translating it yields CASSGTNTGELFF.

This clonotype was recorded many times. The chain employs TRBV15 and TRBJ1-1; D gene unclear. In germline, CDR1 is LNHNV, CDR2 YYDKDF (reference sequence). Trimming pared 3 bases from V and 7 bases from J, leaving 12 bases between. The CDR3 sequence is 13 residues long. The CDR3 loop is CATSRGMWDEAFF. In nucleotides, the CDR3 is TGTGCCACCAGCAGGGGAATGTGGGATGAAGCTTTCTTT.

DNA of the CDR3: TGTGCCAGCAGGAATCGTGGGAGACAGCTCTATGGCTACACCTTC. This sequence encodes CASRNRGRQLYGYTF. This chain links TRBV27 with TRBJ1-2, with a possible D match to TRBD1 (5 bases). Germline lookup yields CDR1 MNHEY and CDR2 SMNVEV (reference sequence). V lost 6 bases and J 4 bases, leaving 18 bases between the germline ends. This CDR3 has 15 residues.

Ten or more counts support this clonotype. The chain joins TRBV6-2 or TRBV6-3 to TRBJ2-3; 7 nucleotides align to TRBD1. The CDR3 runs to 15 residues. J gave up 6 bases and V 5 bases, and 11 bases lay outside the gene matches. In germline, CDR1 is MNHEY, CDR2 SVGEGT. The CDR3 DNA follows: TGTGCCAGCAGTGAAAGGGGGCGATGGGGGGATACGCAGTATTTT. Translation: CASSERGRWGDTQYF.

A word on this clonotype: This sequence may be a read error, since a much larger clone differs from it by one base. V usage is TRBV25-1 and J usage is TRBJ2-1; D not certain. This CDR3 is 13 amino acids long. In germline, CDR1 is MGHDK, CDR2 SYGVNS. V was pared by 6 bases and J by 8 bases, with 14 bases between. Written as DNA, the CDR3 is TGTGCCAGCAGGGTAGGACCAGCAGATGAGCAGTTCTTC. Protein: CASRVGPADEQFF.